The clone carrying this TCR beta chain was seen repeatedly, ten times or more. Its target is unknown. The data derive from a study of read filtering for tumor transcriptome and immune sequencing. Whole-study findings and limits: Without single-read clonotypes, shared clonotype proportions correlated more between IR-seq and RNA-seq. Sorted CD138-negative bone marrow cells were not purified T cells.

The CDR3 has 12 amino acids. The germline gives CDR1 MRHNA, CDR2 SNTAGT. The germline V and J ends were trimmed by 0 bases and 10 bases, with 9 bases remaining between them. Molecular barcoded adaptors covering alpha/delta and beta/gamma chains were used on about 390 ng RNA. Via MiXCR, TCRdb re-called the reads, giving one row per CDR3 protein. Of about 54,000 distinct CDR3 sequences in the sample, around an eighth are singletons; the top ten hold roughly 17%. V and J are TRBV6-4 and TRBJ1-1, with D maybe TRBD1 (5 bases). The sequencing input was a population of CD138-negative cells sorted from bone marrow. The TCR was taken from a donor at least 40 years old with multiple myeloma. CDR3 bases: TGTGCCAGCAGTGACTCGGCAGGGCCAGCTTTCTTT. It translates to CASSDSAGPAFF.